This T cell receptor beta chain is from a study of OX40 agonist ivuxolimab in advanced cancers. Study in general: Patients were dosed intravenously with ivuxolimab at 0.01 to 10 mg/kg every 2 weeks. Regarding the study as a whole: Antigen specificity remained undetermined for the expanded peripheral T cells.

The CDR3 totals 15 residues. Deletions cut 1 base from V and 1 base from J, with 10 bases between. Germline assignment: CDR1 KGHSH and CDR2 LQKENI. Assay: immunoSEQ multiplex PCR; the TCRdb copy retains only in-frame clones and omits some. The data contain around 66,000 clones, roughly 87% of them singletons. Blood draws occurred at baseline, cycle 4 day 1, and cycle 7 day 1. Notes on this clone: Its cognate antigen is unknown.

The V gene is TRBV18, the J gene TRBJ1-1; D uncertain. The specimen was CD4+ or CD8+ T cells sorted from blood, collected in a trial of the OX40 agonist ivuxolimab. The sequence was obtained from an adult with an advanced solid tumor such as melanoma, head and neck, liver or kidney cancer. The CDR3 loop is CASSPLMVQNTEAFF. DNA of the CDR3: TGTGCCAGCTCACCACTCATGGTTCAGAACACTGAAGCTTTCTTT.